A single sample is the source of the 28 T cell receptor beta chains below, sequenced in a study of blood T cell repertoires in COVID-19. The assay was immunoSEQ multiplex PCR, and TCRdb's table has in-frame clones only and misses some. This sample yields fewer than 250,000 clones, of which approximately 86% are seen a single time; roughly 5% belongs to the top ten. Sample: peripheral blood. Receptor source: a human donor in a cohort sampled during active COVID-19.

V usage is TRBV9 and J usage is TRBJ2-6, with D perhaps matching TRBD2 (5 bases). The CDR3 extends over 14 amino acids. Trimming stripped 4 bases from V and 2 bases from J, with 7 bases between. Germline values: CDR1 SGDLS, CDR2 YYNGEE. The CDR3 protein is CASSPEAGANVLTF. Written as DNA, the CDR3 is TGTGCCAGCAGCCCGGAGGCTGGGGCCAACGTCCTGACTTTC.

The chain couples TRBV28 to TRBJ2-7, with 7 bases aligning to TRBD2. The junction had 6 bases not matched to a gene; V was cut back by 0 bases and J by 4 bases. CDR3 length: 15 amino acids. In germline, CDR1 is MDHEN, CDR2 SYDVKM. CDR3 residues: CASSLWGDGGYEQYF. Written as DNA, the CDR3 is TGTGCCAGCAGTTTATGGGGGGACGGGGGGTACGAGCAGTACTTC.

This chain connects TRBV2 to TRBJ1-2, with a weak D call TRBD1 (6 bases). The CDR3 totals 13 residues. V was clipped by 11 bases and J by 6 bases, with 19 bases between them. Germline assignment: CDR1 SNHLY and CDR2 FYNNEI. CDR3 sequence (DNA): TGTGCCGTACATACCCGGGGGGCTGATGGCTACACCTTC. It encodes CAVHTRGADGYTF. Drawing the rest from reference TRBV2 and TRBJ1-2, the complete variable domain is EPEVTQTPSHQVTQMGQEVILRCVPISNHLYFYWYRQILGQKVEFLVSFYNNEISEKSEIFDDQFSVERPDGSNFTLKIRSTKLEDSAMYFCAVHTRGADGYTFGSGTRLTVV.

The chain links TRBV5-4 to TRBJ1-2; D is possibly TRBD1 (5 bases). V was trimmed by 4 bases and J by 2 bases, leaving 12 bases between them. The CDR3 loop spans 14 amino acids. Germline CDR1 reads SGHNT; CDR2 reads YYREEE (reference sequence). The CDR3 nucleotides are TGTGCCAGCAGCCCGGCCCAGGGAAACTATGGCTACACCTTC. It codes for CASSPAQGNYGYTF.

V usage is TRBV5-1 and J usage is TRBJ2-7; 8 nucleotides match TRBD2. The CDR3 runs 15 residues. V dropped 4 bases and J dropped 5; count of bases not matched to a gene: 11. Germline assignment: CDR1 SGHRS and CDR2 YFSETQ. CDR3 coding DNA: TGCGCCAGCAGCCCTATAGCGGGAACGCGCCACGAGCAGTACTTC. Translated: CASSPIAGTRHEQYF.

The CDR3 protein is CASSFAGLYEQYF. The CDR3 DNA reads as TGTGCCAGCAGCTTTGCGGGGTTATACGAGCAGTACTTC. The chain recombines TRBV14 with TRBJ2-7, with D possibly being TRBD2 (6 bases). CDR3 size: 13 residues. V was shortened by 5 bases and J by 4 bases, with 12 bases between the two germline ends. Germline V gene data show CDR1 as SGHDN and CDR2 as FVKESK.

The V call is TRBV7-9, the J call TRBJ1-1; 7 bases are shared with TRBD1. The CDR3 loop spans 13 amino acids. Unmatched junction bases numbered 4, after V lost 5 bases and J lost 4 bases. In germline, CDR1 is SEHNR, CDR2 FQNEAQ (reference sequence). CDR3 sequence reads: CASSTRDSTEAFF. The CDR3 nucleotides read TGTGCCAGCAGCACCCGGGACAGCACTGAAGCTTTCTTT.

The V gene is TRBV5-1, the J gene TRBJ1-3; a weak D match, TRBD1 (6 bases). Between the trimmed V and J ends, which lost 4 bases and 1 base, there was a span of 15 bases. Germline CDR1 reads SGHRS; CDR2 reads YFSETQ. The CDR3 is 16 residues long. The CDR3 reads CASSVDTGKSGNTIYF. CDR3 nucleotides: TGCGCCAGCAGCGTAGATACAGGGAAATCTGGAAACACCATATATTTT.

The chain couples TRBV18 to TRBJ1-4; D is unclear. The CDR3 has 15 residues. The germline V gene has CDR1 KGHSH and CDR2 LQKENI. Trimming took off 3 bases at V and 8 bases at J, with 16 bases between the two ends. The CDR3 loop is CASSPEGGPREKLFF. CDR3 in DNA: TGTGCCAGCTCACCCGAAGGAGGGCCAAGAGAAAAACTGTTTTTT.

The rearrangement links TRBV27 to TRBJ1-4; 8 nucleotides match TRBD1. V dropped 3 bases and J dropped 8; count of bases not matched to a gene: 11. The CDR3 runs 16 residues. CDR1 and CDR2 from the germline V gene are MNHEY and SMNVEV (reference sequence). The CDR3 is CASSFRVDRGGEKLFF. The DNA for the CDR3 is TGTGCCAGCAGTTTTAGAGTTGACAGGGGAGGGGAAAAACTGTTTTTT.

V is TRBV5-5 and J is TRBJ1-2, with no clear D. Germline CDR1 is SGHKS and CDR2 is YYEKEE (reference sequence). CDR3 length: 17 residues. The V gene lost 6 bases and the J gene lost 0 bases, with 21 bases spanning the gap. CDR3 nucleotide sequence: TGTGCCAGCATCGCGAGAGTCCAGGAAACTGCTAACTATGGCTACACCTTC. It is translated as CASIARVQETANYGYTF.

As for this clone: This CDR3 is also generated by other DNA sequences in the sample. The V gene is TRBV9, the J gene TRBJ1-1; D is ambiguous. V was shortened by 1 base and J by 1 base, with 5 bases between the two germline ends. Germline V CDR1 and CDR2: SGDLS, YYNGEE. The CDR3 consists of 13 residues. CDR3 DNA sequence: TGTGCCAGCAGCGTAAGCGGGAACACTGAAGCTTTCTTT. Its protein is CASSVSGNTEAFF. Full variable domain (missing parts from reference TRBV9 and TRBJ1-1): DSGVTQTPKHLITATGQRVTLRCSPRSGDLSVYWYQQSLDQGLQFLIQYYNGEERAKGNILERFSAQQFPDLHSELNLSSLELGDSALYFCASSVSGNTEAFFGQGTRLTVV.

V usage is TRBV6-6 and J usage is TRBJ2-7, with D unclear. Looked up from germline, CDR1 is MNHNY and CDR2 is SVGAGI (reference sequence). Between the trimmed V and J ends, which lost 5 bases and 6 bases, there was a span of 17 bases. This CDR3 comprises 14 residues. Here the CDR3 DNA reads TGTGCCAGCAGTCCCCCGGAGACGAAAGGCGAGCAGTACTTC. Amino acids: CASSPPETKGEQYF.

The genes are TRBV25-1 and TRBJ1-1, with D uncertain. The CDR3 length is 12 residues. Trimming shortened V by 2 bases and J by 7 bases, and 8 bases separated the two germline ends. CDR1 is MGHDK, CDR2 SYGVNS, per germline. The CDR3 sequence: CASSEGWSEAFF. CDR3 in DNA: TGTGCCAGCAGTGAAGGGTGGAGTGAAGCTTTCTTT.

The V call is TRBV18, the J call TRBJ2-1; TRBD2 agrees at 8 bases. The trim removed 3 bases at V and 8 bases at J, leaving 9 bases unmatched. The CDR3 spans 15 residues. The germline V gene has CDR1 KGHSH and CDR2 LQKENI. The CDR3 spells CASSPMTAREDEQFF. The CDR3 nucleotides are TGTGCCAGCTCACCCATGACGGCGCGGGAGGATGAGCAGTTCTTC.

Turning to this clone: Other DNA sequences of this sample code for an identical CDR3. CDR3 coding DNA: TGTGCCAGCAGCGTAGCCTCGGGAACCGGGGAGCTGTTTTTT. Translated, it gives CASSVASGTGELFF. The rearrangement uses TRBV9 and TRBJ2-2; D perhaps matches TRBD2 (5 bases). CDR3 length: 14 residues. Germline values: CDR1 SGDLS, CDR2 YYNGEE. The V end was cut by 0 bases, the J end by 5 bases, with 8 bases between.

The chain has TRBV7-9 and TRBJ2-1; the match to TRBD2 covers 9 bases. The CDR3 consists of 17 residues. Losses at the gene ends were 5 bases for V and 9 bases for J; bases not matched to a gene: 17. Germline loops: CDR1 SEHNR, CDR2 FQNEAQ (reference sequence). The chain's CDR3 is CASSLGLASRFSSEQFF. DNA of the CDR3: TGTGCCAGCAGCCTCGGACTAGCGAGTAGGTTTTCAAGTGAGCAGTTCTTC. Variable domain in full (rest from reference TRBV7-9 and TRBJ2-1): DTGVSQNPRHKITKRGQNVTFRCDPISEHNRLYWYRQTLGQGPEFLTYFQNEAQLEKSRLLSDRFSAERPKGSFSTLEIQRTEQGDSAMYLCASSLGLASRFSSEQFFGPGTRLTVL.

The rearrangement joins TRBV7-3 to TRBJ2-2; perhaps TRBD1 as D (5 bases). The germline gives CDR1 SGHTA, CDR2 FQGTGA. This CDR3 is 15 amino acids long. V lost 5 bases and J 4 bases, leaving 14 bases between the germline ends. The CDR3 is CASSLQGGPTGELFF. The CDR3 DNA reads TGTGCCAGCAGCCTCCAGGGTGGCCCCACCGGGGAGCTGTTTTTT.

The table lists this clone with a count of one. The genes are TRBV6-5 and TRBJ1-2; TRBD1 aligns across 10 bases. J lost 3 bases, V lost 7 bases, and 5 bases had no gene match. CDR1 is MNHEY, CDR2 SVGAGI, per germline. This CDR3 region has 14 residues. This chain's CDR3 is CASTRQGAHYGYTF. The CDR3 bases are TGTGCCAGCACCCGACAGGGGGCGCACTATGGCTACACCTTC.

The V and J genes are TRBV11-2 and TRBJ2-7; the D gene is possibly TRBD1 (6 bases). The CDR3 runs 15 residues. Trimming took 0 bases from V and 3 from J, leaving 12 bases between them. Germline lookup yields CDR1 SGHAT and CDR2 FQNNGV. CDR3: CASSLDSDRYYEQYF. The CDR3 region has the DNA TGTGCCAGCAGCTTAGATTCGGACAGATACTACGAGCAGTACTTC.

This chain joins TRBV28 and TRBJ1-6, with 8 bases lining up with TRBD1. This CDR3 has 16 residues. V shed 5 bases and J 8 bases; nucleotides not matched to a gene: 11. CDR1 MDHEN and CDR2 SYDVKM come from the germline V gene. The CDR3 spells CASSAAGQALDSPLHF. In DNA form, the CDR3 reads TGTGCCAGCAGTGCCGCGGGACAGGCCTTAGATTCACCCCTCCACTTT.

DNA for the CDR3: TGTGCCAGCAGTTACGGACAGGGACGGGAGACCCAGTACTTC. Translation gives CASSYGQGRETQYF. The rearrangement links TRBV27 to TRBJ2-5, with 8 positions matching TRBD1. V shed 4 bases and J 5 bases; nucleotides not matched to a gene: 6. Germline lookup yields CDR1 MNHEY and CDR2 SMNVEV (reference sequence). This CDR3 contains 14 residues.

V usage is TRBV5-1 and J usage is TRBJ2-1; a weak D match, TRBD1 (5 bases). CDR3 length equals 14 residues. CDR1 and CDR2 (germline): SGHRS, YFSETQ. Deletions cut 0 bases from V and 2 bases from J, with 6 bases between. The CDR3 DNA sequence: TGCGCCAGCAGCTTGGAGGGGCCCTACAATGAGCAGTTCTTC. It is translated as CASSLEGPYNEQFF.

V and J are TRBV10-1 and TRBJ2-5, with D maybe TRBD1 (6 bases). There are 13 residues in the CDR3. The V end was cut by 3 bases, the J end by 4 bases, with 9 bases between. Germline values: CDR1 WNHNN, CDR2 SYGVQD (reference sequence). This CDR3 is CASSDLGGETQYF. The CDR3 DNA sequence: TGCGCCAGCAGTGATTTAGGGGGAGAGACCCAGTACTTC.

This clone showed up many times. The chain couples TRBV9 to TRBJ2-1; D ambiguous. The CDR3 contains 11 residues. Germline values: CDR1 SGDLS, CDR2 YYNGEE. V lost 1 base and J lost 9, with 5 bases in between. This CDR3 is CASSVTVEQFF. CDR3 coding DNA: TGTGCCAGCAGCGTAACAGTTGAGCAGTTCTTC.

The CDR3 coding sequence is TGTGCCAGCAGCTTGTCCGGGACAGGGGGTTTTGATGAGCAGTTCTTC. This gives the protein CASSLSGTGGFDEQFF. The gene calls are TRBV7-2 and TRBJ2-1, with 11 bases lining up with TRBD1. Per germline, CDR1 SGHTA and CDR2 FQGNSA. V trimming: 3 bases; J trimming: 8 bases; junction bases outside the gene matches: 9. The CDR3 length is 16 residues.

The chain is built from TRBV18 and TRBJ2-3; TRBD2 aligns across 7 bases. This CDR3 spans 12 amino acids. V shed 0 bases and J 12 bases; nucleotides not matched to a gene: 3. Germline CDR1 reads KGHSH; CDR2 reads LQKENI. CDR3 residues: CASSPPGGVQYF. The CDR3 DNA sequence: TGTGCCAGCTCACCACCGGGGGGGGTACAGTATTTT.

V and J are TRBV5-1 and TRBJ1-3; no clear D gene. This CDR3 contains 16 residues. In germline, CDR1 is SGHRS, CDR2 YFSETQ. The V and J ends lost 0 bases and 0 bases respectively, with 10 bases between them. The CDR3 DNA sequence: TGCGCCAGCAGCTTGGCCGGTATGAGCTCTGGAAACACCATATATTTT. Amino acids: CASSLAGMSSGNTIYF.